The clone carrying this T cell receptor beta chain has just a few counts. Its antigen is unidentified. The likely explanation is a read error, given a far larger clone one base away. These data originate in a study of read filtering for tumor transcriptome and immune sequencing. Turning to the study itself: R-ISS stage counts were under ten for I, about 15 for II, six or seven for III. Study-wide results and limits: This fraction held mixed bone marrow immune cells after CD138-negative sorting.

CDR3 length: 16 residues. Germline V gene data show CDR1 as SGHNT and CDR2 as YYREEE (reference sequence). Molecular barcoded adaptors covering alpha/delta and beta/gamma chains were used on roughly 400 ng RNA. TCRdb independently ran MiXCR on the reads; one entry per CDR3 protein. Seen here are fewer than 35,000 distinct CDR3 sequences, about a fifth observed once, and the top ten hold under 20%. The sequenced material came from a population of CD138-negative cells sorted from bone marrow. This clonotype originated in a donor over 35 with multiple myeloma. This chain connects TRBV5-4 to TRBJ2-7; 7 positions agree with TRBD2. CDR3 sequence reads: CARSQSRLGGGYEQYF. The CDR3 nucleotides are TGCGCCCGCAGCCAAAGTCGATTGGGGGGGGGCTACGAGCAGTACTTC.